This is a list of T cell receptor beta chains from one sample in a study of cytotoxic CD8 clonotypes in ibrutinib-treated CLL. Profiled with immunoSEQ multiplex PCR; TCRdb holds only in-frame clones, not every one. The data show 57,000 or so clones, nearly 55% seen once. Sequencing used PBMCs, obtained at disease progression, from a patient treated with ibrutinib. Receptors were obtained from a human donor with chronic lymphocytic leukemia. Both conserved end residues are part of each CDR3. A D gene is named only where the DNA matches it firmly.

v_gene: TRBV4-3
j_gene: TRBJ2-3
d_gene: TRBD2
CDR3aa: CASSPLRVIAGVLWGTDTQYF

v_gene: TRBV27
j_gene: TRBJ1-6
d_gene: TRBD1
CDR3aa: CASSYRGRSYNSPLHF

v_gene: TRBV18
j_gene: TRBJ2-5
d_gene: TRBD2
CDR3aa: CASSRTPGGRGTSRETQYF

v_gene: TRBV30
j_gene: TRBJ2-3
d_gene: -
CDR3aa: CAWSRGIGTDTQYF

v_gene: TRBV29-1
j_gene: TRBJ1-2
d_gene: -
CDR3aa: CSAYRDLYLRVYGYTF

v_gene: TRBV9
j_gene: TRBJ2-7
d_gene: TRBD1
CDR3aa: CASSPRDRPYEQYF

v_gene: TRBV7-2
j_gene: TRBJ2-1
d_gene: -
CDR3aa: CASSPRAGTPNNEQFF

v_gene: TRBV18
j_gene: TRBJ2-2
d_gene: -
CDR3aa: CASSPPNSGIRLFF

v_gene: TRBV11-1
j_gene: TRBJ2-1
d_gene: TRBD2
CDR3aa: CASSKMSSGGAWEQFF

v_gene: TRBV4-3
j_gene: TRBJ2-1
d_gene: -
CDR3aa: CASSQAKVGSYNEQFF

v_gene: TRBV5-6
j_gene: TRBJ1-4
d_gene: TRBD1
CDR3aa: CASSTQGMTNEKLFF

v_gene: TRBV2
j_gene: TRBJ2-7
d_gene: TRBD2
CDR3aa: CASSARGGAFGEQYF

v_gene: TRBV7-9
j_gene: TRBJ1-4
d_gene: -
CDR3aa: CASSPPGVYEKLFF

v_gene: TRBV18
j_gene: TRBJ2-1
d_gene: -
CDR3aa: CASSRGLNNEQFF

v_gene: TRBV5-6
j_gene: TRBJ1-2
d_gene: -
CDR3aa: CASSLNIGLPKTNYGYTF

v_gene: TRBV7-3
j_gene: TRBJ1-6
d_gene: -
CDR3aa: CASSPLQGGNSPLHF

v_gene: TRBV5-1
j_gene: TRBJ2-1
d_gene: -
CDR3aa: CASSLGIQRNNEQFF

v_gene: TRBV28
j_gene: TRBJ2-5
d_gene: TRBD1
CDR3aa: CASTDRGRRQETQYF

v_gene: TRBV4-2
j_gene: TRBJ2-3
d_gene: TRBD2
CDR3aa: CASSQDRLAGVPHTQYF

v_gene: TRBV27
j_gene: TRBJ1-2
d_gene: -
CDR3aa: CASSFKGRMHGYTF

v_gene: TRBV29-1
j_gene: TRBJ2-7
d_gene: -
CDR3aa: CSVRQTYEQYF

v_gene: TRBV5-1
j_gene: TRBJ1-4
d_gene: -
CDR3aa: CASSKNEKLFF

v_gene: TRBV7-9
j_gene: TRBJ2-3
d_gene: -
CDR3aa: CASSGSGTSTDTQYF

v_gene: TRBV27
j_gene: TRBJ2-2
d_gene: -
CDR3aa: CASLPRGRGNTGELFF

v_gene: TRBV30
j_gene: TRBJ1-1
d_gene: -
CDR3aa: CAWSVVGGNTEAFF

v_gene: TRBV19
j_gene: TRBJ2-7
d_gene: -
CDR3aa: CASSIQGGYEQYF

v_gene: TRBV11-1
j_gene: TRBJ1-1
d_gene: -
CDR3aa: CASSPQAGPAEAFF

v_gene: TRBV20-1
j_gene: TRBJ1-5
d_gene: -
CDR3aa: CISRRPQHF

v_gene: TRBV11-2
j_gene: TRBJ2-7
d_gene: TRBD1
CDR3aa: CASSPMPGTGVRQYF

v_gene: TRBV2
j_gene: TRBJ2-3
d_gene: TRBD2
CDR3aa: CASRDRTSGINTQYF

v_gene: TRBV30
j_gene: TRBJ1-5
d_gene: -
CDR3aa: CAWAVGVDQPQHF

v_gene: TRBV4-1
j_gene: TRBJ2-6
d_gene: -
CDR3aa: CASSQEHQSSGANVLTF

v_gene: TRBV10-3
j_gene: TRBJ1-4
d_gene: -
CDR3aa: CATALREGNEKLFF

v_gene: TRBV27
j_gene: TRBJ1-1
d_gene: -
CDR3aa: CASSRGFYTEAFF

v_gene: TRBV10-2
j_gene: TRBJ1-2
d_gene: -
CDR3aa: CASSELGDSYTF

v_gene: TRBV7-2
j_gene: TRBJ2-7
d_gene: TRBD2
CDR3aa: CASSSDGTSGSKYF

v_gene: TRBV19
j_gene: TRBJ1-2
d_gene: -
CDR3aa: CASRITGNYGYTF

v_gene: TRBV30
j_gene: TRBJ2-7
d_gene: TRBD1
CDR3aa: CAWSNKDRGGYEQYF

v_gene: TRBV2
j_gene: TRBJ2-7
d_gene: -
CDR3aa: CASSEQGYEQYF

v_gene: TRBV13
j_gene: TRBJ2-7
d_gene: -
CDR3aa: CASSPSGRGASQYF

v_gene: TRBV7-2
j_gene: TRBJ2-1
d_gene: TRBD1
CDR3aa: CASSPQTGSYNEQFF

v_gene: TRBV30
j_gene: TRBJ2-2
d_gene: -
CDR3aa: CAWSVAWGELFF

v_gene: TRBV30
j_gene: TRBJ2-2
d_gene: TRBD2
CDR3aa: CAWSVPPGRENTGELFF

v_gene: TRBV5-1
j_gene: TRBJ1-1
d_gene: -
CDR3aa: CASSPNRNTEAFF

v_gene: TRBV6-5
j_gene: TRBJ2-2
d_gene: TRBD2
CDR3aa: CASSYLTSGVPGELFF

v_gene: TRBV29-1
j_gene: TRBJ2-7
d_gene: TRBD1
CDR3aa: CSVQQGNEQYF

v_gene: TRBV28
j_gene: TRBJ2-3
d_gene: TRBD2
CDR3aa: CASSGVGGSGTDTQYF